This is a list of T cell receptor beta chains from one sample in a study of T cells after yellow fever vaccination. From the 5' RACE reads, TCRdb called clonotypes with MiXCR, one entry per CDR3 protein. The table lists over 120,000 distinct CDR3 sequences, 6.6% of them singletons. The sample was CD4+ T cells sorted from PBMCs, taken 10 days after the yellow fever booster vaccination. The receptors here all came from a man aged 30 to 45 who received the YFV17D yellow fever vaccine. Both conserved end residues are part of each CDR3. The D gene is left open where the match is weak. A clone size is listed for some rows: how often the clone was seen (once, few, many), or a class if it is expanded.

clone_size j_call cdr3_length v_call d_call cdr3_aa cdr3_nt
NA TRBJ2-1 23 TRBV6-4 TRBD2 CASTKGAGGGTSQKFGSYNEQFF TGTGCCAGCACGAAAGGGGCGGGCGGCGGGACTAGCCAAAAATTTGGGTCCTACAATGAGCAGTTCTTC
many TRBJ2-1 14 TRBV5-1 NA CASSATGARNEQFF TGCGCCAGCAGCGCCACCGGGGCCAGGAATGAGCAGTTCTTC
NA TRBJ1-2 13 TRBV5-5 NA CARSLGQGYGYTF TGTGCCAGGAGCTTGGGGCAGGGCTATGGCTACACCTTC
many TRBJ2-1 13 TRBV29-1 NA CSVGTISYNEQFF TGCAGCGTTGGGACTATCTCCTACAATGAGCAGTTCTTC
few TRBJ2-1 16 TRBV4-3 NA CASSQEVAGIGPEQFF TGCGCCAGCAGCCAAGAGGTGGCAGGGATCGGCCCTGAGCAGTTCTTC
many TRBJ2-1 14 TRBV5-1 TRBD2 CASSTRLAYNEQFF TGCGCCAGCAGCACCCGACTAGCGTACAATGAGCAGTTCTTC
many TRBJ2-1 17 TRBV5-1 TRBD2 CASSLYGLAGIYNEQFF TGCGCCAGCAGCTTGTACGGACTAGCGGGAATCTACAATGAGCAGTTCTTC
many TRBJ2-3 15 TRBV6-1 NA CASNKQGDSRDTQYF TGTGCCAGCAACAAACAGGGAGATTCTCGAGATACGCAGTATTTT
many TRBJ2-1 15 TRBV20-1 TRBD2 CSARTSGRNWGEQFF TGCAGTGCTAGGACTAGCGGGAGAAACTGGGGTGAGCAGTTCTTC
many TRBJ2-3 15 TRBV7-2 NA CASSLRRGMADTQYF TGTGCCAGCAGCTTACGGAGAGGGATGGCAGATACGCAGTATTTT
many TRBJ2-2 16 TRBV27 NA CASSLSRTPNTGELFF TGTGCCAGCAGTTTATCGAGGACCCCGAACACCGGGGAGCTGTTTTTT
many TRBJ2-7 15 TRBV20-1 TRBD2 CSARVGREPTYEQYF TGCAGTGCTAGAGTAGGGAGGGAACCCACCTACGAGCAGTACTTC
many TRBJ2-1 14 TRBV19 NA CASSIGRTYNEQFF TGTGCCAGTAGTATAGGTAGGACGTACAATGAGCAGTTCTTC
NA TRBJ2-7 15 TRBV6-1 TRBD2 CASGASGKITGEQYF TGTGCCAGCGGGGCTAGCGGGAAAATCACCGGCGAGCAGTACTTC
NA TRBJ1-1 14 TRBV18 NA CASSPLRPNTEAFF TGTGCCAGCTCACCACTTCGCCCCAACACTGAAGCTTTCTTT
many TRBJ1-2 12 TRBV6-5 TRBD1 CASRMTGDGYTF TGTGCCAGCAGGATGACAGGGGATGGCTACACCTTC
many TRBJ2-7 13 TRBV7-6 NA CASSLAVVGEQYF TGTGCCAGCAGCTTAGCTGTGGTCGGCGAGCAGTACTTC
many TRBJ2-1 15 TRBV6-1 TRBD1 CASSPQGADLNEQFF TGTGCCAGCAGCCCCCAGGGGGCAGATCTCAATGAGCAGTTCTTC
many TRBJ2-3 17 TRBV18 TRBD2 CASSPGLAGTSTDTQYF TGTGCCAGCTCACCCGGACTAGCGGGAACTAGCACAGATACGCAGTATTTT
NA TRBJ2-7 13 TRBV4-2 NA CASSPQDWGEQYF TGTGCCAGCAGCCCCCAGGACTGGGGTGAGCAGTACTTC
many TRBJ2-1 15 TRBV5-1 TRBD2 CASSLDASGRNEQFF TGCGCCAGCAGCTTGGATGCTAGCGGGAGAAATGAGCAGTTCTTC
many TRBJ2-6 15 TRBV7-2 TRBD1 CASSSAAGTGNVLTF TGTGCCAGCAGCTCTGCCGCCGGGACAGGGAACGTCCTGACTTTC
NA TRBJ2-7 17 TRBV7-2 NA CASSKNRGGGGTYEQYF TGTGCCAGCAGCAAGAACCGAGGGGGGGGAGGAACCTACGAGCAGTACTTC
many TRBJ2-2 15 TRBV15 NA CATSRDLSVTGELFF TGTGCCACCAGCAGAGATCTTTCAGTCACCGGGGAGCTGTTTTTT
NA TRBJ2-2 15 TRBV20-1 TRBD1 CSAAGTARGTGELFF TGCAGTGCTGCCGGGACAGCGCGAGGCACCGGGGAGCTGTTTTTT
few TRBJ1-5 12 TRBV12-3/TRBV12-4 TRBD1 CASRQGFQPQHF TGTGCCAGCAGACAGGGGTTTCAGCCCCAGCATTTT
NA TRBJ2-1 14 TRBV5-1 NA CASSFSVSYNEQFF TGCGCCAGCAGCTTTAGCGTCTCCTACAATGAGCAGTTCTTC
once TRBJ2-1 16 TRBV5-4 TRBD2 CASSWGLAETYNEHFF TGCGCCAGCAGCTGGGGACTAGCGGAAACCTACAATGAGCACTTCTTC
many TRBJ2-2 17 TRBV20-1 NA CSARERWQAAGTGELFF TGCAGTGCTAGAGAAAGGTGGCAGGCTGCAGGGACCGGGGAGCTGTTTTTT
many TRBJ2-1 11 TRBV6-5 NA CASTWVNEQFF TGTGCCAGCACTTGGGTCAATGAGCAGTTCTTC
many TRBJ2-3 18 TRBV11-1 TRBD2 CASSSRQALGLAGYTQYF TGTGCCAGCAGCTCCCGACAGGCGCTGGGACTAGCGGGATATACGCAGTATTTT
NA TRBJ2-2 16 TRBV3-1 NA CASSPGWAGYTGELFF TGTGCCAGCAGCCCAGGATGGGCTGGGTACACCGGGGAGCTGTTTTTT
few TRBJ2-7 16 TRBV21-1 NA CASSNEQVTSSYEQYF TGTGCCAGCAGCAATGAACAGGTGACGAGCTCCTACGAGCAGTACTTC
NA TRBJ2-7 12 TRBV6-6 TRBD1 CAATGQGDEQYF TGTGCCGCGACCGGACAGGGGGACGAGCAGTACTTC
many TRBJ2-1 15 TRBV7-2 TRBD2 CASRPGLAGYNEQFF TGTGCCAGCAGACCTGGACTAGCGGGATACAATGAGCAGTTCTTC
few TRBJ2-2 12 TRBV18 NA CASSEGNGELFF TGTGCCAGCTCGGAAGGGAACGGGGAGCTGTTTTTT
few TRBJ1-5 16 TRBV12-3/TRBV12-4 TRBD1 CASSSPGQGASQPQHF TGTGCCAGCAGTTCTCCGGGACAGGGGGCATCCCAGCCCCAGCATTTT
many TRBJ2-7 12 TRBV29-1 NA CSVVRDSYEQYF TGCAGCGTGGTAAGGGATTCCTACGAGCAGTACTTC
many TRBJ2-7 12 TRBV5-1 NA CASKDGGYEQYF TGCGCCAGCAAGGACGGGGGTTACGAGCAGTACTTC
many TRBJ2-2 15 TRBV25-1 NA CASSGGLLSAGELFF TGTGCCAGCAGCGGAGGGTTATTGTCGGCCGGGGAGCTGTTTTTT
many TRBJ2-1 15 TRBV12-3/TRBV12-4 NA CASRRFGISYNEQFF TGTGCCAGCAGGAGATTCGGGATTTCCTACAATGAGCAGTTCTTC
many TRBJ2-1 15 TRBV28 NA CASSLPVLGGDEQFF TGTGCCAGCAGTTTGCCCGTACTAGGAGGCGATGAGCAGTTCTTC
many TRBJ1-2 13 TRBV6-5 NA CAIGRGWNYGYTF TGTGCCATCGGCAGGGGATGGAACTATGGCTACACCTTC
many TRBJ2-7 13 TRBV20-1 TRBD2 CSATGTTFYEQYF TGCAGTGCAACCGGGACTACTTTCTACGAGCAGTACTTC
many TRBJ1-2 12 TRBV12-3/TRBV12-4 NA CASSGQGHGYTF TGTGCCAGCAGTGGCCAGGGGCATGGCTACACCTTC
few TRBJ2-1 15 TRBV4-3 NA CASSQDGIKDNEQFF TGCGCCAGCAGCCAAGACGGGATAAAGGACAATGAGCAGTTCTTC
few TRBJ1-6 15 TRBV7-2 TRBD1 CASSGPGTGASPLHF TGTGCCAGCAGCGGACCCGGGACAGGGGCCTCACCCCTCCACTTT
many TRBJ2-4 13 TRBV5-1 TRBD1 CASGLGQQNIQYF TGCGCCAGCGGCCTGGGACAGCAAAACATTCAGTACTTC
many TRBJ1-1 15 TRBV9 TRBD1 CASSPTQGAGTEAFF TGTGCCAGCAGCCCTACACAGGGGGCTGGAACTGAAGCTTTCTTT
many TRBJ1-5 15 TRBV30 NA CAWSLVGDGNQPQHF TGTGCCTGGAGTTTAGTGGGGGACGGCAATCAGCCCCAGCATTTT
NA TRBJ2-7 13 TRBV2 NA CASSIQGSYEQYF TGTGCCAGCAGTATACAGGGATCCTACGAGCAGTACTTC
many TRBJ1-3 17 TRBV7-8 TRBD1 CASSLVTGGSSGNTIYF TGTGCCAGCAGCTTAGTCACAGGGGGGTCCTCTGGAAACACCATATATTTT
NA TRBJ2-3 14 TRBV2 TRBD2 CASSLQGGTGTQYF TGTGCCAGCAGTCTCCAGGGAGGGACGGGTACGCAGTATTTT